Listed here is a single TCR beta chain. Its antigen is unknown. TCRdb redid the calling of the reads with MiXCR, one entry per CDR3 protein. The sample comprises over 200,000 distinct CDR3 sequences, approximately 15% of which are singletons, and around 8.7% rests with the top ten. CDR3 length: 13 amino acids. V was pared by 2 bases and J by 4 bases, with 10 bases between. Germline values: CDR1 SGHDT, CDR2 YYEEEE. This sample was taken from a study of T cell repertoires in cytomegalovirus infection. Background on the study: From public TCR beta signatures came an indication of both CMV infection and matching HLA type.

Points from the study as a whole: Ex vivo responses were dominated by HLA-C-restricted CMV-specific TCR beta clonotypes.

The chain carries TRBV5-6 and TRBJ2-7; D remains unclear. Sequenced input: PBMCs. This TCR derives from a human donor in good health (CMV status not recorded). Some clones in this sample may be carry-over from other donors' samples. The CDR3 DNA reads TGTGCCAGCAGCTTAAAGGTAGGGTACGAGCAGTACTTC. It codes for CASSLKVGYEQYF.